This entry is about one T cell receptor (beta chain). Antigen specificity is unknown. TCRdb's table, derived via immunoSEQ multiplex PCR, lists solely in-frame clones and lacks some. The sample holds millions of clones, around 95% seen once. The sample comes from a study of shared clonotypes between healthy human individuals. Study in general: Three plates each covered CD4 naive and memory; CD8 naive two, CD8 memory one. Overall study findings and caveats: Among a handful of donors, about 4.6% of naive CD4 clonotypes were found in common. Clonotype sharing among the donors was expected to vary with sequencing depth. Donor scarcity curtailed the genetic and exposure-history diversity represented herein.

The CDR3 runs to 12 residues. V was cut by 3 bases and J by 4 bases, with 6 bases left in between. Germline lookup yields CDR1 LNHDA and CDR2 SQIVND (reference sequence). J is TRBJ1-2 and V is TRBV19, with D unclear. Sequencing was performed on naive CD4+ T cells sorted from blood. Subset given: CD45RA+ positively selected. The TCR sequence derives from a man between 18 and 35 years old in good health. The CDR3 DNA follows: TGTGCCAGTAGTATTCCGTCCTATGGCTACACCTTC. Protein sequence: CASSIPSYGYTF.